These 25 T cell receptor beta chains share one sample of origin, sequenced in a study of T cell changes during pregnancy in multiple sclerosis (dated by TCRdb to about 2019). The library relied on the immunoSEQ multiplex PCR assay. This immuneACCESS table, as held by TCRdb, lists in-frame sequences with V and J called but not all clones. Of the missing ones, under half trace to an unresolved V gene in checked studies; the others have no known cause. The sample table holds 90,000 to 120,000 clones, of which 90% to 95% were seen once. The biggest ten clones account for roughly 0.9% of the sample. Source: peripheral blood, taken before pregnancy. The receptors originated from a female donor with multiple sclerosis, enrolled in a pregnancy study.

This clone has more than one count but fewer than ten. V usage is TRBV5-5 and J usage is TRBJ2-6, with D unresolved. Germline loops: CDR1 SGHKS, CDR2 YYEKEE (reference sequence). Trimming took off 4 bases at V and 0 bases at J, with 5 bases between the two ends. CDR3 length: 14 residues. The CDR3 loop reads CASSLSSGANVLTF. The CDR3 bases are TGTGCCAGCAGCCTGTCCTCTGGGGCCAACGTCCTGACTTTC.

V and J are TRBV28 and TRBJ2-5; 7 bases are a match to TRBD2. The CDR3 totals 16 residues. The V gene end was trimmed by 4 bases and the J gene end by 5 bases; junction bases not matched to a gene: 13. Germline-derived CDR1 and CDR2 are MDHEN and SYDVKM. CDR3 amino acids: CASSSVPLGLEETQYF. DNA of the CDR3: TGTGCCAGCAGTTCCGTCCCCCTCGGACTAGAGGAGACCCAGTACTTC.

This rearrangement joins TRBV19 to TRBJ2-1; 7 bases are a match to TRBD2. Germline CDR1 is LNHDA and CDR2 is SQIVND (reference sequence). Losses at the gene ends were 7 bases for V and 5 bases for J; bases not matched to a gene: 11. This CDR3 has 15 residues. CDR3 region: CASNVPGGPHNEQFF. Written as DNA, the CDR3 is TGTGCCAGTAATGTCCCGGGGGGTCCCCACAATGAGCAGTTCTTC.

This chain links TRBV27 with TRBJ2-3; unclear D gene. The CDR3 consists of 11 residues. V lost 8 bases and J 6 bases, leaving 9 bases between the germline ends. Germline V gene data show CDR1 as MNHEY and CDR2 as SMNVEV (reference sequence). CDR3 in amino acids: CASSNFDTQYF. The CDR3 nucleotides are TGTGCCAGCTCCAATTTTGATACGCAGTATTTT.

CDR3 sequence: CASSVGDRGRETQYF. The CDR3 DNA reads as TGTGCCAGCAGCGTAGGGGACAGGGGGCGAGAGACCCAGTACTTC. This chain joins TRBV9 and TRBJ2-5, with 12 positions matching TRBD1. Germline CDR1 reads SGDLS; CDR2 reads YYNGEE. The CDR3 length is 15 residues. Trimming cost V 0 bases and J 4 bases; bases outside gene matches: 1.

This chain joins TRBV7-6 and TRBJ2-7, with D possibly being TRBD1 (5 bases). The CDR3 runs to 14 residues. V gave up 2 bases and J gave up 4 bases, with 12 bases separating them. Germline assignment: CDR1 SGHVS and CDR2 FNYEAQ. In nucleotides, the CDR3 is TGTGCCAGCAGCTTAACTGACAGCGCTTACGAGCAGTACTTC. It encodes CASSLTDSAYEQYF.

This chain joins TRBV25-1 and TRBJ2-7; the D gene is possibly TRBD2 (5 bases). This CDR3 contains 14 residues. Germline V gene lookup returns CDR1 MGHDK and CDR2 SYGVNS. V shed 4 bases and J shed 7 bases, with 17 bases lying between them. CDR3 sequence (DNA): TGTGCCAGCAGTGGCGACTACCTAAGAGGGGAGCAGTACTTC. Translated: CASSGDYLRGEQYF.

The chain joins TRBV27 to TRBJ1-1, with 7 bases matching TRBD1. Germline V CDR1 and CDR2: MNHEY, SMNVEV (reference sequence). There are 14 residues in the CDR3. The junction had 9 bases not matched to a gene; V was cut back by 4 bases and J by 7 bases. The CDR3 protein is CASSSLDRVGEAFF. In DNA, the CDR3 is TGTGCCAGCAGTTCCCTAGACAGGGTAGGTGAAGCTTTCTTT.

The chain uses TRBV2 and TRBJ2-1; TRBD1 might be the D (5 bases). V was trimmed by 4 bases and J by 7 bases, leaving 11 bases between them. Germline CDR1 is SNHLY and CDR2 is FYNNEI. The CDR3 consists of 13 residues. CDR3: CASSVRQGNEQFF. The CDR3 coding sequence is TGTGCCAGCAGTGTCCGTCAGGGAAATGAGCAGTTCTTC.

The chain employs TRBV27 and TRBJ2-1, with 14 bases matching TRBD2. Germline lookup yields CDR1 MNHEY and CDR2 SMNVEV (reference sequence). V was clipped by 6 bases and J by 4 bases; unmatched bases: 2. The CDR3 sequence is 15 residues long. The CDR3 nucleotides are TGTGCCAGCAGGGGACTAGCGGGGGCTTACAATGAGCAGTTCTTC. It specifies CASRGLAGAYNEQFF.

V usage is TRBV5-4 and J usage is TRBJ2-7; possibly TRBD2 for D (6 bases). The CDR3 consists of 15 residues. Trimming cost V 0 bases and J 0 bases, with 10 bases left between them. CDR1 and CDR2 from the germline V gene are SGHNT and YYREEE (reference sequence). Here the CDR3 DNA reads TGTGCCAGCAGCTTGGGCGCGGGACTCTCCTACGAGCAGTACTTC. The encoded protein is CASSLGAGLSYEQYF.

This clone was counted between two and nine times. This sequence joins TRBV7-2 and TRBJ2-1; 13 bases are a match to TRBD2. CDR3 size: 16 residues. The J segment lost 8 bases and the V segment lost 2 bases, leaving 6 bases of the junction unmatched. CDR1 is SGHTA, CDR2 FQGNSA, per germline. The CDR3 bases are TGTGCCAGCAGCTTACTTACTAGCGGGAGGGCCCATGAGCAGTTCTTC. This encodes CASSLLTSGRAHEQFF.

The CDR3 loop is CASTLLGAGEYNEQFF. The DNA of the CDR3 is TGTGCCAGCACCCTGCTTGGGGCGGGAGAATACAATGAGCAGTTCTTC. This chain links TRBV2 with TRBJ2-1, with TRBD2 identical over 7 bases. The CDR3 runs to 16 residues. The V and J ends lost 7 bases and 4 bases, in that order; junction bases with no gene match: 13. Germline V gene data show CDR1 as SNHLY and CDR2 as FYNNEI.

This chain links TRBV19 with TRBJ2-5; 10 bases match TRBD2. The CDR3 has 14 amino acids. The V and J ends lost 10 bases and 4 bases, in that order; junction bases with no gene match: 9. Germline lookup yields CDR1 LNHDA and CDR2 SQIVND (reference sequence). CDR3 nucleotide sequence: TGTGCCACAGTGGGGAGCGGGAGGGGAGAGACCCAGTACTTC. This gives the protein CATVGSGRGETQYF.

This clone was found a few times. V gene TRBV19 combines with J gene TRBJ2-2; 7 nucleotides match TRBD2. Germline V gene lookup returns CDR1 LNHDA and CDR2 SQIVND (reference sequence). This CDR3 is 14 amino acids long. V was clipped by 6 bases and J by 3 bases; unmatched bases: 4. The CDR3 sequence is CASRSAGYTGELFF. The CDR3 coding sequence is TGTGCCAGTAGGTCAGCGGGATACACCGGGGAGCTGTTTTTT.

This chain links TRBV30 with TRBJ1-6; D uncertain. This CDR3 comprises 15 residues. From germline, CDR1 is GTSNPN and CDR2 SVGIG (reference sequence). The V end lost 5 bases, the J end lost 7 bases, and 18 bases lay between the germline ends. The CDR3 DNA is TGTGCCTGGGCGGGTTGGCCGGGATGGAATTCACCCCTCCACTTT. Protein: CAWAGWPGWNSPLHF.

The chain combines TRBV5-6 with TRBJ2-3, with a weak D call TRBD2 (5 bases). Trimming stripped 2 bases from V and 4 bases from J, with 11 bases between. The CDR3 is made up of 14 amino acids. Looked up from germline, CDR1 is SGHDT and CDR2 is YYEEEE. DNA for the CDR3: TGTGCCAGCAGCTTCATATCCGGGGCAGATACGCAGTATTTT. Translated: CASSFISGADTQYF.

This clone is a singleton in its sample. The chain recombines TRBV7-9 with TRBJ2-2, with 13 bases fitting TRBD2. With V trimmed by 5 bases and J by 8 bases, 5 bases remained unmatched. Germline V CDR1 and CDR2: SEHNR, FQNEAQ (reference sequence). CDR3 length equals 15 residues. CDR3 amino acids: CASSHGLAGAGELFF. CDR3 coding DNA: TGTGCCAGCAGCCATGGACTAGCGGGAGCGGGGGAGCTGTTTTTT.

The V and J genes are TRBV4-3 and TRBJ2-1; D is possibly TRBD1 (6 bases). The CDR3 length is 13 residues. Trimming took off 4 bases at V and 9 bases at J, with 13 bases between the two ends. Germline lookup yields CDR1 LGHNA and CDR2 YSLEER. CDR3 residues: CASSPEQGGEQFF. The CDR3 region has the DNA TGCGCCAGCAGCCCAGAACAGGGCGGTGAGCAGTTCTTC.

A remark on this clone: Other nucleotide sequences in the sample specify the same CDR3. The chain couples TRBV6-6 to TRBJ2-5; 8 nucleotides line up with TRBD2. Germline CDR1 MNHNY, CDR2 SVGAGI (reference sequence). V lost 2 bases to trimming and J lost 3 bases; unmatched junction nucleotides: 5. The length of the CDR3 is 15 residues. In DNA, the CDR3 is TGTGCCAGCAGTTACGGCACGGGAGGGGAAGAGACCCAGTACTTC. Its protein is CASSYGTGGEETQYF.

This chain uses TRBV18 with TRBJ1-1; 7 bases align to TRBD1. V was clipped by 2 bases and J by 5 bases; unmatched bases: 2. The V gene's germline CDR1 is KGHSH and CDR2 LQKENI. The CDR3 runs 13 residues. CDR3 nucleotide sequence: TGTGCCAGCTCACCAAAACAGGGGACTGAAGCTTTCTTT. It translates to CASSPKQGTEAFF.

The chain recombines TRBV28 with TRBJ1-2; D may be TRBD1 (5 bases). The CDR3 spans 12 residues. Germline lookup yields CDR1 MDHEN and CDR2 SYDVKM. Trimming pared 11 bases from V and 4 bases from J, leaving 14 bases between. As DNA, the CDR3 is TGTGCCTCGGGGCGGGAGAGCTATGGCTACACCTTC. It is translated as CASGRESYGYTF.

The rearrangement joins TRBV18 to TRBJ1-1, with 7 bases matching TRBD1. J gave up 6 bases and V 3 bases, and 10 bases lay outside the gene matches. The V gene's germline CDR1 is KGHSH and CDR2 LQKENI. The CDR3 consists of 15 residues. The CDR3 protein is CASSPLGQGVAEAFF. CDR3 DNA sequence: TGTGCCAGCTCACCTCTGGGGCAGGGGGTAGCTGAAGCTTTCTTT.

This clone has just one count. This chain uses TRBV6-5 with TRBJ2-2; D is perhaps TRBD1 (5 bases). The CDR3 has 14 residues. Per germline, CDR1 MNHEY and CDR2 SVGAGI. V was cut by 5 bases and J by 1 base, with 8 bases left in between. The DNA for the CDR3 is TGTGCCAGCAGTCACAGGTGGAACACCGGGGAGCTGTTTTTT. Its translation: CASSHRWNTGELFF.

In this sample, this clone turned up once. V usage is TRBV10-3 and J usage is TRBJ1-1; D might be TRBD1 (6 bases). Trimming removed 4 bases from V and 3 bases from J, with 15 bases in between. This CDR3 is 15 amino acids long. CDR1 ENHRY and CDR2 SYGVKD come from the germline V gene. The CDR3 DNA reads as TGTGCCATCAGTGGAAGACAGGCGGCGGACACTGAAGCTTTCTTT. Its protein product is CAISGRQAADTEAFF.